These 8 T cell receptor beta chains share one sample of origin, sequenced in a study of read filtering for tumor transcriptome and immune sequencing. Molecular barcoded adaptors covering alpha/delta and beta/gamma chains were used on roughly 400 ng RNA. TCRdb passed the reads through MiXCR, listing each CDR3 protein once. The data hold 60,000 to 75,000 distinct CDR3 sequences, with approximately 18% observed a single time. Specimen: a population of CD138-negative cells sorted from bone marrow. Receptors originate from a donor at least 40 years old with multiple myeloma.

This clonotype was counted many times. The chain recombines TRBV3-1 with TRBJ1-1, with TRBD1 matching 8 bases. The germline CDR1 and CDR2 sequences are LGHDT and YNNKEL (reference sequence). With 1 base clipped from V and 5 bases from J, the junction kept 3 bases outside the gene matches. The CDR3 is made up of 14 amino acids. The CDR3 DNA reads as TGTGCCAGCAGCCAAGGGACAGGGCGAACTGAAGCTTTCTTT. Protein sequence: CASSQGTGRTEAFF.

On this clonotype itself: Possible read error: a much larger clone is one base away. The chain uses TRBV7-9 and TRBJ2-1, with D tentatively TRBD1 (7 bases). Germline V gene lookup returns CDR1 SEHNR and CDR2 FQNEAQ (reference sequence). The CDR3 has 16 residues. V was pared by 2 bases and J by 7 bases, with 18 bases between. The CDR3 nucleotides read TGTGCCAGCAGCTTACCTAGCAGGGGGGCAAAGAATGAGCAGTTCTTC. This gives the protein CASSLPSRGAKNEQFF.

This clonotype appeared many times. CDR3: CASMGTQDEQYF. The CDR3 bases are TGTGCCAGCATGGGTACACAGGACGAGCAGTACTTC. The J gene is TRBJ2-7, the V gene TRBV25-1; TRBD1 might be the D (5 bases). Between the trimmed V and J ends, which lost 7 bases and 5 bases, there was a span of 12 bases. The CDR3 is 12 amino acids. Germline V gene data show CDR1 as MGHDK and CDR2 as SYGVNS.

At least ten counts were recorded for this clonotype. The CDR3 is CASSAGSGRSIYNEQFF. CDR3 sequence (DNA): TGTGCCAGCAGTGCCGGTAGCGGGAGGTCCATCTACAATGAGCAGTTCTTC. The chain has TRBV28 and TRBJ2-1, with 10 bases matching TRBD2. Trimming removed 5 bases from V and 3 bases from J; junction bases left unmatched: 10. The CDR3 contains 17 residues. Germline V CDR1 and CDR2: MDHEN, SYDVKM.

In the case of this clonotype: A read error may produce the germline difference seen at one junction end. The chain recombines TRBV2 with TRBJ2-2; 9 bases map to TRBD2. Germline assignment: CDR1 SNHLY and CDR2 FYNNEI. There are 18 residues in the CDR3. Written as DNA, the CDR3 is TGTCCCAGCAGTGAAGCCGGGGATTGGACTAGCGTTCCCGGGGAGCTGTTTTTT. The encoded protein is CPSSEAGDWTSVPGELFF.

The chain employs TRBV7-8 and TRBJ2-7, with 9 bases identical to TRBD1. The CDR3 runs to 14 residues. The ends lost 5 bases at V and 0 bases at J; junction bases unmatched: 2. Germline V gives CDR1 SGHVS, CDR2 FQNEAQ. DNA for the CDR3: TGTGCCAGCAGCCGGGACAGGGTCTCCTACGAGCAGTACTTC. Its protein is CASSRDRVSYEQYF.

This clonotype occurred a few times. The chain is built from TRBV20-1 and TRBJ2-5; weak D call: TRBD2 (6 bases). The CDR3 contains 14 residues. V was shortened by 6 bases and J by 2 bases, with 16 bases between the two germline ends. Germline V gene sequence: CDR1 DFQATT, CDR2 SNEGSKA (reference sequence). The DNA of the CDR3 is TGCAGTGCCCCCGTGGCGGGGCTTCAAGAGACCCAGTACTTC. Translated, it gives CSAPVAGLQETQYF.

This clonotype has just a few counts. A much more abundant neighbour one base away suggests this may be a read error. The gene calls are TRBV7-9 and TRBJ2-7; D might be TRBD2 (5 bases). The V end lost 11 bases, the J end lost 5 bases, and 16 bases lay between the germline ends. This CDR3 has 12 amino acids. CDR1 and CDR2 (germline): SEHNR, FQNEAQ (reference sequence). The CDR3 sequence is CAGEARGHEQYF. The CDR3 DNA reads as TGTGCCGGGGAAGCCCGAGGGCACGAGCAGTACTTC.